The clone carrying this TCR beta chain has a single count. Its specificity is not known. Method: immunoSEQ multiplex PCR; TCRdb's copy keeps in-frame clones and lacks some. The sample consists of about 16,000 clones, more than 60% of them appearing once. The sample is drawn from a study of tumor-infiltrating lymphocytes in localized non-small cell lung cancer. The study's findings and limits: Different pieces of the same tissue were used for each assay. Available tissue quantity limited TCR sequencing to a patient subset.

Per the germline V gene, CDR1 is SGHNT and CDR2 is YENEEA. The CDR3 extends over 17 amino acids. V shed 3 bases, J shed 0 bases, and the junction held 8 bases outside the gene matches. Material: lung tumor tissue. The clonotype originates from a human donor with non-small cell lung cancer. V usage is TRBV11-3 and J usage is TRBJ2-7; 10 nucleotides agree with TRBD1. Here the CDR3 DNA reads TGTGCCAGCAGCTTGTTCGCCGGGACAGGGGTCTCCTACGAGCAGTACTTC. It codes for CASSLFAGTGVSYEQYF.